The 10 T cell receptor beta chains given below trace back to one sample, sequenced in a study of cytomegalovirus exposure and HLA in healthy donors. 13 Jbeta primers and 60 Vbeta primers were used for the PCR. Clones were read by immunoSEQ multiplex PCR, and TCRdb kept only the in-frame ones, dropping some. The sample holds 65,000 to 90,000 clones. Sequenced sample: PBMCs. These receptor sequences come from a man between 40 and 49 years old in good health and CMV-seronegative.

The genes are TRBV9 and TRBJ2-3, with D perhaps TRBD2 (6 bases). Trimming shortened V by 4 bases and J by 2 bases, and 14 bases separated the two germline ends. Germline CDR1 SGDLS, CDR2 YYNGEE. CDR3 length: 15 amino acids. CDR3 sequence: CASSPPGGNTDTQYF. As DNA, the CDR3 is TGTGCCAGCAGCCCCCCCGGGGGAAACACAGATACGCAGTATTTT.

The genes are TRBV5-1 and TRBJ1-4; 11 positions agree with TRBD1. CDR3 length: 16 residues. Trimming cost V 2 bases and J 4 bases; bases outside gene matches: 4. Germline CDR1 SGHRS, CDR2 YFSETQ. Written as DNA, the CDR3 is TGCGCCAGCAGCTTCGCCGGGACAGGGGGTAATGAAAAACTGTTTTTT. As protein: CASSFAGTGGNEKLFF.

CDR3 nucleotide sequence: TGTGCCAGCAGCCAAGTACCGGGTATCTACGAGCAGTACTTC. Amino acid sequence: CASSQVPGIYEQYF. V and J are TRBV14 and TRBJ2-7, with D uncertain. In germline, CDR1 is SGHDN, CDR2 FVKESK. The CDR3 is 14 residues long. The V end was cut by 1 base, the J end by 3 bases, with 10 bases between.

This chain joins TRBV6-5 and TRBJ1-1; the D gene is possibly TRBD1 (5 bases). The ends were cut back, 6 bases at V and 4 bases at J, with 15 bases in the middle. The V gene's germline CDR1 is MNHEY and CDR2 SVGAGI. This CDR3 region has 14 residues. The CDR3 spells CASRPIMGGTEAFF. The DNA for the CDR3 is TGTGCCAGCAGACCGATAATGGGGGGCACTGAAGCTTTCTTT.

This rearrangement joins TRBV6-1 to TRBJ2-1, with D possibly being TRBD2 (5 bases). The CDR3 length is 15 residues. Germline CDR1 is MNHNS and CDR2 is SASEGT. Trimming shortened V by 4 bases and J by 9 bases, and 19 bases separated the two germline ends. The CDR3 region is CASSAGLERHSEQFF. The CDR3 nucleotides are TGTGCCAGCAGTGCTGGACTGGAGCGCCACAGTGAGCAGTTCTTC.

This rearrangement joins TRBV6-5 to TRBJ1-6; D may be TRBD1 (5 bases). The ends were cut back, 6 bases at V and 10 bases at J, with 16 bases in the middle. CDR3 length equals 14 residues. Germline CDR1 is MNHEY and CDR2 is SVGAGI. The CDR3 DNA is TGTGCCAGCAGGGATACCAACAGGTCCTCACCCCTCCACTTT. Protein: CASRDTNRSSPLHF.

V usage is TRBV6-5 and J usage is TRBJ1-1, with D hard to call. Per germline, CDR1 MNHEY and CDR2 SVGAGI. Deletions cut 2 bases from V and 2 bases from J, with 15 bases between. The CDR3 has 16 amino acids. Here the CDR3 DNA reads TGTGCCAGCAGTTACCCTTTCGCAGAACTAAACACTGAAGCTTTCTTT. This encodes CASSYPFAELNTEAFF.

The gene calls are TRBV2 and TRBJ1-5, with D maybe TRBD1 (6 bases). The V end lost 8 bases, the J end lost 2 bases, and 19 bases lay between the germline ends. The V gene's germline CDR1 is SNHLY and CDR2 FYNNEI. The CDR3 contains 16 residues. The CDR3 sequence: CASADRLKRGNQPQHF. CDR3 nucleotide sequence: TGTGCCAGCGCCGACAGGTTAAAAAGGGGCAATCAGCCCCAGCATTTT.

The J gene is TRBJ2-5, the V gene TRBV30; 9 bases map to TRBD1. The CDR3 extends over 14 amino acids. Looked up from germline, CDR1 is GTSNPN and CDR2 is SVGIG (reference sequence). The junction had 5 bases not matched to a gene; V was cut back by 2 bases and J by 4 bases. The CDR3 DNA follows: TGTGCCTGGAGTCGGGGACAGGGAGGAGAGACCCAGTACTTC. It codes for CAWSRGQGGETQYF.

V gene TRBV2 combines with J gene TRBJ2-7, with D perhaps matching TRBD1 (6 bases). The CDR3 loop spans 11 amino acids. The germline CDR1 and CDR2 sequences are SNHLY and FYNNEI. V was pared by 4 bases and J by 6 bases, with 7 bases between. The CDR3 DNA is TGTGCCAGCAGTGCAGGGGTCGAGCAGTACTTC. Its translation: CASSAGVEQYF. Full variable domain (remainder filled in from reference TRBV2 and TRBJ2-7): EPEVTQTPSHQVTQMGQEVILRCVPISNHLYFYWYRQILGQKVEFLVSFYNNEISEKSEIFDDQFSVERPDGSNFTLKIRSTKLEDSAMYFCASSAGVEQYFGPGTRLTVT.